Listed below are T cell receptor beta chains from one sample, sequenced in a study of cytomegalovirus exposure and HLA in healthy donors. The method was immunoSEQ multiplex PCR; TCRdb's version includes in-frame clones alone and lacks a portion of them. Among 130,000 to 150,000 clones listed, approximately 92% were seen once. Input material: PBMCs. The receptors stem from a woman younger than 35 in good health and CMV-seropositive. Each CDR3 is given with its conserved first and last residue. A D gene is named only where the DNA matches it firmly. Clone size is given for some rows only: seen once, a few or many times, or a class if the clone is expanded.

>TRBV30|.|TRBJ1-1|.
TGTGCCTGGAGTGGGGCAGCTGAAGCTTTCTTT
CAWSGAAEAFF
>TRBV5-1|.|TRBJ2-5|TRBD1
TGCGCCAGCAGCTTGACAGGGGCCCAAGAGACCCAGTACTTC
CASSLTGAQETQYF
>TRBV5-8|.|TRBJ2-4|.
TGTGCCAGCAGCTTGGGGCAAAACATTCAGTACTTC
CASSLGQNIQYF
>TRBV2|.|TRBJ2-2|TRBD1
TGTGCCAGCAGGGACAGGGGGACACTGACCGGGGAGCTGTTTTTT
CASRDRGTLTGELFF
>TRBV28|.|TRBJ2-7|.
TGTGCCAGCAGTCTCCGGGCCAGGGGTTCCTACGAGCAGTACTTC
CASSLRARGSYEQYF
>TRBV30|.|TRBJ1-4|.
TGTGCCTGTACATCCATTGAAAAACTGTTTTTT
CACTSIEKLFF
>TRBV6-5|.|TRBJ1-2|.
TGTGCCAGCAGTTCGCCAGGGACTTATGGCTACACCTTC
CASSSPGTYGYTF
>TRBV12-2|.|TRBJ1-6|.
TGTGCAAGTCGCTCCGGAGGGGATTCACCCCTCCACTTT
CASRSGGDSPLHF
>TRBV7-3|.|TRBJ2-1|TRBD2
TGTGCCAGCAGCTTACTAGCGGGGGCCTACAATGAGCAGTTCTTC
CASSLLAGAYNEQFF
>TRBV13|.|TRBJ1-2|.
TGTGCCAGCAATGAGGGATCAGTTAACTATGGCTACACCTTC
CASNEGSVNYGYTF
>TRBV6-5|.|TRBJ2-1|TRBD2
TGTGCCAGCAGTTACTCTGGACTAGCGGGCCCGAATGAGCAGTTCTTC
CASSYSGLAGPNEQFF
>TRBV2|few|TRBJ1-2|.
TGTGCCAGCAGTATGTGGACTCGGGATGGCTACACCTTC
CASSMWTRDGYTF
>TRBV5-1|.|TRBJ1-1|.
TGCGCCAGCAGCTTGGGTGGGGGCTGGACGAACACTGAAGCTTTCTTT
CASSLGGGWTNTEAFF
>TRBV4-2|.|TRBJ2-1|TRBD2
TGTGCCAGCAGCCAAGACGTAGCGGGGGGGACGCCTGAGCAGTTCTTC
CASSQDVAGGTPEQFF